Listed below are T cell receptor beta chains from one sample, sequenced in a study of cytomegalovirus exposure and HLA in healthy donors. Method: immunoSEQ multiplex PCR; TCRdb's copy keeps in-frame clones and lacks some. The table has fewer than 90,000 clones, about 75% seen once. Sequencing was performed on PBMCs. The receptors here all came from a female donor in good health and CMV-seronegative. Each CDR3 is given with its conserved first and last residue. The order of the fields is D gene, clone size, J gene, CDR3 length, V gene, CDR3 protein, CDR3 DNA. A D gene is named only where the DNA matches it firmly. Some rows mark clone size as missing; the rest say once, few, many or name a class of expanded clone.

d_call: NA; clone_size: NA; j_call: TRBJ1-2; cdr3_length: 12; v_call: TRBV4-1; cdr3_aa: CASKSYGYGYTF; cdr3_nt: TGCGCCAGCAAAAGTTACGGGTATGGCTACACCTTC
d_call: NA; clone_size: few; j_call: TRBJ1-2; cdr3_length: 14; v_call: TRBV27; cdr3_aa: CASSLRGGRYGYTF; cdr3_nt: TGTGCCAGCAGTTTACGGGGGGGGCGGTATGGCTACACCTTC
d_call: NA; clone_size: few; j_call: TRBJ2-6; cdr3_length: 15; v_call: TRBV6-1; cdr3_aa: CASSIRDSGANVLTF; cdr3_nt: TGTGCCAGCAGTATACGGGACTCTGGGGCCAACGTCCTGACTTTC
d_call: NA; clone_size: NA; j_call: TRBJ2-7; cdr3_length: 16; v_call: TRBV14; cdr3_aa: CASSQGLRGNSYEQYF; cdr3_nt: TGTGCCAGCAGCCAAGGCCTCCGAGGAAACTCCTACGAGCAGTACTTC
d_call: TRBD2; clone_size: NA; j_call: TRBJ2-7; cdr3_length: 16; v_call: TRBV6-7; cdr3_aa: CAIASGRALSSYEQYF; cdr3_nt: TGTGCCATAGCTAGCGGGAGGGCCCTTAGCTCCTACGAGCAGTACTTC
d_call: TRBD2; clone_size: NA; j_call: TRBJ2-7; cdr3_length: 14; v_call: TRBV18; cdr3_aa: CASSPSSGRGEQYF; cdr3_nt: TGTGCCAGCTCCCCATCTAGCGGGAGGGGAGAGCAGTACTTC
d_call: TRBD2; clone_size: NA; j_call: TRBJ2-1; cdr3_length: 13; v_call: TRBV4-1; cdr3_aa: CASSQVSLAGQFF; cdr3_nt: TGCGCCAGCAGCCAAGTCAGTCTAGCGGGTCAGTTCTTC
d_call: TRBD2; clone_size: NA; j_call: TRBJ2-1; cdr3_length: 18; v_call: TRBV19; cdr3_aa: CASSIGLTGTRSYNEQFF; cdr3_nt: TGTGCCAGTAGTATAGGATTAACGGGGACTAGATCCTACAATGAGCAGTTCTTC
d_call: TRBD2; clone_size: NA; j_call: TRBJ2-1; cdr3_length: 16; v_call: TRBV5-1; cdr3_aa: CASSVRGGGEYNEQFF; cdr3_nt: TGCGCCAGCAGCGTGCGTGGCGGGGGAGAATACAATGAGCAGTTCTTC
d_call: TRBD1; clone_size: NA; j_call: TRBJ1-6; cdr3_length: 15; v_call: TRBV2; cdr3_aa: CASTLAGTANSPLHF; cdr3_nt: TGTGCCAGCACTCTCGCCGGGACAGCGAATTCACCCCTCCACTTT